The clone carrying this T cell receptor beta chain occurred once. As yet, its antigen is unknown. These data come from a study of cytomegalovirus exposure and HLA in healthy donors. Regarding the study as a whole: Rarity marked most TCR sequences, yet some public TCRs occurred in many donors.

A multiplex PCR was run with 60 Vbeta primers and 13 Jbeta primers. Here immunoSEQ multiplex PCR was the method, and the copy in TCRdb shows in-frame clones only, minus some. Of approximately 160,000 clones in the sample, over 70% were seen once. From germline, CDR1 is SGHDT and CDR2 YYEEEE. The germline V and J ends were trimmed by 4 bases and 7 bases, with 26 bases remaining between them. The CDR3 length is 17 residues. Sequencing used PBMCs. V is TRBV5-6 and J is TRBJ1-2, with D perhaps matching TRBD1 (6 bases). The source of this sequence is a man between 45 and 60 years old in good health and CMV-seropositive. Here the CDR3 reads CASSPRDIALYGSGYTF. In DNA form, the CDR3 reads TGTGCCAGCAGCCCCCGGGACATTGCGCTTTATGGGAGTGGCTACACCTTC.